The clone carrying this T cell receptor (beta chain) was seen only a few times. Its antigen remains unidentified. In the PCR, 60 Vbeta and 13 Jbeta primers were used. Clones were sequenced by immunoSEQ multiplex PCR, and TCRdb holds only the in-frame ones, with some missing. The sample contains about 98,000 clones, around 80% of which appear only once. The entry originates in a study of cytomegalovirus exposure and HLA in healthy donors. Regarding the study as a whole: A later analysis revealed that TCR association rates differed between HLA loci, peaking at DRB1 and bottoming out at HLA-C. What TCR beta sequences reportedly achieved was accurate prediction of HLA-A and HLA-B alleles in most subjects.

Likely unrecorded immune exposures existed in these nominally healthy donors. The CDR3 spans 14 residues. The V gene end was trimmed by 6 bases and the J gene end by 3 bases; junction bases not matched to a gene: 8. Germline values: CDR1 ENHRY, CDR2 SYGVKD. The rearrangement joins TRBV10-3 to TRBJ2-7; 7 nucleotides line up with TRBD1. The TCR originated in a man in his forties or fifties in good health and CMV-seronegative. What was sequenced was PBMCs. The CDR3 reads CAIRTGNNLYEQYF. The CDR3 DNA follows: TGTGCCATCAGGACAGGGAATAACCTCTACGAGCAGTACTTC.